What follows are 13 T cell receptor beta chains derived from one specimen sequenced in a study of T-cell memory formation after mild COVID-19. TCRdb re-analysed the 5' RACE reads in MiXCR, keeping a single row per CDR3 protein. The sample gives about 270,000 distinct CDR3 sequences, approximately 15% of which show up once; around 23% is in the top ten. Sequencing was done on a sample of PBMCs or a T cell subset sorted from them (not recorded which). Source of these receptors: a man in his late teens or twenties who had mild COVID-19 (a few samples of this study predate the infection). Cell type and time point are not known.

V gene TRBV11-2 combines with J gene TRBJ1-3; tentative D call: TRBD1 (5 bases). V was clipped by 6 bases and J by 0 bases, with 24 bases between them. This CDR3 comprises 19 residues. Per germline, CDR1 SGHAT and CDR2 FQNNGV. DNA for the CDR3: TGTGCCAGCAGAAAAGGGGCGGCTTTACAACCCCACTCTGGAAACACCATATATTTT. Its protein is CASRKGAALQPHSGNTIYF.

This clonotype was counted once. This clone may be a read error of a much larger clone one base away. The chain couples TRBV19 to TRBJ2-7; D tentatively fits TRBD1 or TRBD2 (6 bases each). The germline CDR1 and CDR2 sequences are LNHDA and SQIVND (reference sequence). Trimming removed 6 bases from V and 9 bases from J, with 18 bases in between. There are 13 residues in the CDR3. The CDR3 loop reads CASSQGTPSGQYF. The DNA of the CDR3 is TGTGCCAGTAGCCAGGGGACTCCTTCAGGGCAGTACTTC. The whole variable domain, filled in from reference TRBV19 and TRBJ2-7, reads DGGITQSPKYLFRKEGQNVTLSCEQNLNHDAMYWYRQDPGQGLRLIYYSQIVNDFQKGDIAEGYSVSREKKESFPLTVTSAQKNPTAFYLCASSQGTPSGQYFGPGTRLTVT.

The chain carries TRBV19 and TRBJ2-6, with 7 bases that match TRBD1. Germline trimming cut 5 bases from V and 4 bases from J; bases unmatched to any gene: 5. CDR3 length equals 15 residues. CDR1 is LNHDA and CDR2 is SQIVND in the germline V gene (reference sequence). CDR3 region: CASSLGQAGANVLTF. The CDR3, as DNA: TGTGCCAGTAGTCTTGGACAGGCCGGGGCCAACGTCCTGACTTTC.

V usage is TRBV7-9 and J usage is TRBJ2-1, with 9 bases that match TRBD2. Germline V gives CDR1 SEHNR, CDR2 FQNEAQ (reference sequence). With V trimmed by 5 bases and J by 6 bases, 11 bases remained unmatched. This CDR3 has 16 amino acids. This CDR3 is CASSTTGLAIPNEQFF. The CDR3 DNA sequence: TGTGCCAGCAGCACAACGGGACTAGCTATTCCCAATGAGCAGTTCTTC. The whole variable domain, remainder taken from reference TRBV7-9 and TRBJ2-1, is DTGVSQNPRHKITKRGQNVTFRCDPISEHNRLYWYRQTLGQGPEFLTYFQNEAQLEKSRLLSDRFSAERPKGSFSTLEIQRTEQGDSAMYLCASSTTGLAIPNEQFFGPGTRLTVL.

This rearrangement joins TRBV4-3 to TRBJ2-1; D gene ambiguous. Germline-derived CDR1 and CDR2 are LGHNA and YSLEER. V lost 0 bases to trimming and J lost 8 bases, with 17 bases between them. The CDR3 sequence is 16 residues long. As DNA, the CDR3 is TGCGCCAGCAGCCAAGAAGGGCGCCAGGTCCGGTATGAGCAGTTCTTC. As protein: CASSQEGRQVRYEQFF.

This clonotype was found a few times. As the CDR3 is not closed by the conserved phenylalanine or tryptophan, this likely results from a read error. The limits of the CDR3 on the DNA are not certain, so only TCRdb's listed CDR3 is given. J is TRBJ2-3 and V is TRBV28; the table's D call TRBD2 went unverified against the DNA. The CDR3 length is 13 residues, termini included. Germline V gene data show CDR1 as MDHEN and CDR2 as SYDVKM. CDR3 loop: CASSSGLAGKPTL.

This clonotype occurred a few times. The rearrangement uses TRBV11-3 and TRBJ2-3; the D gene could be TRBD1 or TRBD2 (5 bases each). Trimming shortened V by 5 bases and J by 4 bases, and 7 bases separated the two germline ends. The CDR3 is made up of 12 amino acids. Germline values: CDR1 SGHNT, CDR2 YENEEA. The CDR3 protein is CASSKGPDTQYF. CDR3 in DNA: TGTGCCAGCAGCAAGGGACCAGATACGCAGTATTTT.

The rearrangement links TRBV11-2 to TRBJ2-4; the D gene is possibly TRBD1 (6 bases). CDR1 and CDR2 (germline): SGHAT, FQNNGV. V was trimmed by 5 bases and J by 8 bases, leaving 22 bases between them. The CDR3 spans 16 residues. This CDR3 is CASSPMTGPGSHIQYF. DNA for the CDR3: TGTGCCAGCAGCCCCATGACAGGCCCGGGCAGTCACATTCAGTACTTC.

This clonotype appeared many times. This chain uses TRBV18 with TRBJ2-3; D call uncertain. The CDR3 is 14 residues long. V was shortened by 3 bases and J by 6 bases, with 13 bases between the two germline ends. The germline CDR1 and CDR2 sequences are KGHSH and LQKENI. Written as DNA, the CDR3 is TGTGCCAGCTCACCCCTCGAAAGTATGGATACGCAGTATTTT. As protein: CASSPLESMDTQYF.

This clonotype was observed a handful of times. The chain employs TRBV7-2 and TRBJ2-5; D assignment may be TRBD1 or TRBD2 (6 bases each). Trimming pared 5 bases from V and 9 bases from J, leaving 28 bases between. The CDR3 consists of 17 residues. Germline V gives CDR1 SGHTA, CDR2 FQGNSA. The CDR3 spells CASSQLGSGAGRESQYF. In DNA form, the CDR3 reads TGTGCCAGCAGCCAATTGGGCTCGGGGGCCGGACGTGAGTCCCAGTACTTC.

The V call is TRBV5-1, the J call TRBJ2-3, with a tentative D call TRBD2 (5 bases). In germline, CDR1 is SGHRS, CDR2 YFSETQ. The V end was cut by 3 bases, the J end by 0 bases, with 14 bases between. The CDR3 is 16 amino acids. This CDR3 reads CASSSTGWTSTDTQYF. The CDR3 DNA reads as TGCGCCAGCAGCTCGACGGGGTGGACTAGCACAGATACGCAGTATTTT.

This clonotype has more than one count but fewer than ten. The rearrangement uses TRBV11-2 and TRBJ1-2; possibly TRBD1 for D (5 bases). Between the trimmed V and J ends, which lost 5 bases and 0 bases, there was a span of 16 bases. CDR3 length: 16 residues. From germline, CDR1 is SGHAT and CDR2 FQNNGV. CDR3 DNA: TGTGCCAGCAGCCCCGGGGCAGGAAACGCTAACTATGGCTACACCTTC. It specifies CASSPGAGNANYGYTF.

There are a few counts of this clonotype. The J gene is TRBJ2-5, the V gene TRBV15, with a tentative D call TRBD2 (5 bases). V was cut by 0 bases and J by 5 bases, with 10 bases left in between. The germline CDR1 and CDR2 sequences are LNHNV and YYDKDF (reference sequence). The CDR3 is 14 residues long. The CDR3 bases are TGTGCCACCAGCAGAGATCGCGGGCGGGAGACCCAGTACTTC. Translated, it gives CATSRDRGRETQYF.